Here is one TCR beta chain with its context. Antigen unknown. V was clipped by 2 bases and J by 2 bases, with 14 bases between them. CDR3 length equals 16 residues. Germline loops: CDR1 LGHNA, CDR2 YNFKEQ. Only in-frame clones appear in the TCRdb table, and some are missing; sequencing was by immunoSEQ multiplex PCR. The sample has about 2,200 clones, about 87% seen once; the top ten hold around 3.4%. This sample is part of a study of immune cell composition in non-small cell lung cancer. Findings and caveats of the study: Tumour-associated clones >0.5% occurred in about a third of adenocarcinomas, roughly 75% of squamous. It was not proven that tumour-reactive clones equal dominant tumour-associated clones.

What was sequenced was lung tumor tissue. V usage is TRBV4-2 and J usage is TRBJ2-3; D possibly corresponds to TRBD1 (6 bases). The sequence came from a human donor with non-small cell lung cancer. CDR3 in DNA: TGTGCCAGCAGCCAAATAAGCAGGGGTTTCACAGATACGCAGTATTTT. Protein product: CASSQISRGFTDTQYF.